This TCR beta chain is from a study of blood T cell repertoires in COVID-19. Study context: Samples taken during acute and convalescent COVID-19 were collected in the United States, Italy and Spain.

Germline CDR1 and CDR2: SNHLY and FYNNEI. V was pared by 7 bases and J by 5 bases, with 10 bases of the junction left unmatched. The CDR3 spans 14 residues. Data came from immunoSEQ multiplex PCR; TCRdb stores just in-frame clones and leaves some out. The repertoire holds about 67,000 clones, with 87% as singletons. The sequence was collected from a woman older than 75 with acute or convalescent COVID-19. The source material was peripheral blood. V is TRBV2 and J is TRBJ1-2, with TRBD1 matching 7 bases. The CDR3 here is CASMLTGLGYGYTF. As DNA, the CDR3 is TGTGCCAGCATGCTGACAGGGCTTGGATATGGCTACACCTTC.